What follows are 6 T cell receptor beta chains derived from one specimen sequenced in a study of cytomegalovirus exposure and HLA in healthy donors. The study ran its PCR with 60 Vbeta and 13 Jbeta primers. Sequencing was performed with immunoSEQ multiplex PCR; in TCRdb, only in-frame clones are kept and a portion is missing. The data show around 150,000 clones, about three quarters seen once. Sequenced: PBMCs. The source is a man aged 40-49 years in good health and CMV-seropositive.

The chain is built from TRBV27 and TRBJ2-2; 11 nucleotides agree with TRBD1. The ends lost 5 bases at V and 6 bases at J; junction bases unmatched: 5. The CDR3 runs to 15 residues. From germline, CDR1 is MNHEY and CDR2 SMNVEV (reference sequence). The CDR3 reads CASSPWTGGPGELFF. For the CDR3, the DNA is TGTGCCAGCAGTCCATGGACAGGGGGCCCCGGGGAGCTGTTTTTT.

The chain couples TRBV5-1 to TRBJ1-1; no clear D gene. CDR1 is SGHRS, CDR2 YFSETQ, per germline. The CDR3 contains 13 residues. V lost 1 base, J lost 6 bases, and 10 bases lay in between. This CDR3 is CASSLIREAEAFF. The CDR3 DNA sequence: TGCGCCAGCAGCTTGATCCGGGAGGCTGAAGCTTTCTTT.

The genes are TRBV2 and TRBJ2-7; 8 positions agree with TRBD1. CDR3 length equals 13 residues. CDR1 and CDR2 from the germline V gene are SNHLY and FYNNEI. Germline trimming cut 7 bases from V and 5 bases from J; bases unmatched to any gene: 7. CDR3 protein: CASMGDRGNEQYF. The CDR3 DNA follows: TGTGCCAGCATGGGAGACAGGGGCAACGAGCAGTACTTC.

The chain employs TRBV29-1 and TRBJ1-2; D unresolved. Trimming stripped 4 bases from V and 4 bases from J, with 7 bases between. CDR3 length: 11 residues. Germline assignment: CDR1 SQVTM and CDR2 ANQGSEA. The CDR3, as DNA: TGCAGCGTTGCCCCCAGCTATGGCTACACCTTC. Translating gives CSVAPSYGYTF.

The CDR3 DNA reads as TGTGCCAGCAGTTTCGTGACAGGGGCAGAGACCCAGTACTTC. It translates to CASSFVTGAETQYF. The rearrangement joins TRBV27 to TRBJ2-5; 8 bases align to TRBD1. J was trimmed by 4 bases and V by 3 bases; bases with no gene match: 4. The CDR3 spans 14 residues. CDR1 is MNHEY and CDR2 is SMNVEV in the germline V gene (reference sequence).

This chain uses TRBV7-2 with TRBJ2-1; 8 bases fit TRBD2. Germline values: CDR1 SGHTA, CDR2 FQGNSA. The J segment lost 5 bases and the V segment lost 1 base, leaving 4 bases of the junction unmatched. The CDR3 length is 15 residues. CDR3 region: CASSLVRGADNEQFF. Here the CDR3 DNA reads TGTGCCAGCAGCTTAGTGCGGGGGGCCGACAATGAGCAGTTCTTC. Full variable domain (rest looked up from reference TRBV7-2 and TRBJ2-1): GAGVSQSPSNKVTEKGKDVELRCDPISGHTALYWYRQSLGQGLEFLIYFQGNSAPDKSGLPSDRFSAERTGGSVSTLTIQRTQQEDSAVYLCASSLVRGADNEQFFGPGTRLTVL.